This passage covers 24 T cell receptor beta chains from one sample sequenced in a study of human T cells and chemical hapten exposure. The template was total RNA from unfractionated whole blood. TCRdb redid the calling of the 5' RACE reads with MiXCR, one entry per CDR3 protein. The table lists some 150,000 distinct CDR3 sequences, roughly 4% of them singletons, with more than 1.2% in the top ten. The receptors derive from a female donor in good health.

The table lists this clonotype with many counts. This chain links TRBV7-6 with TRBJ1-6; 9 bases map to TRBD1. CDR3 size: 17 residues. V shed 4 bases and J 2 bases; nucleotides not matched to a gene: 6. Looked up from germline, CDR1 is SGHVS and CDR2 is FNYEAQ. The CDR3 DNA reads TGTGCCAGCAGCTCGGGGGGACAGGGAACCTATAATTCACCCCTCCACTTT. It translates to CASSSGGQGTYNSPLHF.

This clonotype was seen at least ten times. The V and J genes are TRBV28 and TRBJ1-2; 7 bases map to TRBD1. Germline loops: CDR1 MDHEN, CDR2 SYDVKM. The ends lost 6 bases at V and 5 bases at J; junction bases unmatched: 9. This CDR3 has 14 residues. CDR3 loop: CASSWTGGIYGYTF. The CDR3 coding sequence is TGTGCCAGCAGCTGGACAGGAGGGATTTATGGCTACACCTTC.

There are many counts of this clonotype. The gene calls are TRBV4-3 and TRBJ2-1; D is undetermined. The CDR3 loop spans 13 amino acids. The V gene's germline CDR1 is LGHNA and CDR2 YSLEER. Trimming removed 0 bases at V and 6 bases at J, with 6 bases between. CDR3 region: CASSQDRSNEQFF. The CDR3 DNA is TGCGCCAGCAGCCAAGATCGAAGCAATGAGCAGTTCTTC.

The J gene is TRBJ1-2, the V gene TRBV7-9; D remains unclear. The CDR3 runs to 14 residues. V gave up 1 base and J gave up 7 bases, with 13 bases separating them. Germline CDR1 is SEHNR and CDR2 is FQNEAQ (reference sequence). CDR3 protein: CASSLVRVGCGYTF. In DNA, the CDR3 is TGTGCCAGCAGCTTAGTCCGTGTCGGGTGTGGCTACACCTTC.

This clonotype was detected many times. Here the CDR3 reads CASSLLAGGRYEQYF. The CDR3 DNA follows: TGCGCCAGCAGCTTACTAGCGGGGGGGAGATACGAGCAGTACTTC. V gene TRBV5-1 combines with J gene TRBJ2-7; 13 nucleotides align to TRBD2. Unmatched junction bases numbered 3, after V lost 2 bases and J lost 4 bases. Germline CDR1 SGHRS, CDR2 YFSETQ. There are 15 residues in the CDR3.

This clonotype was seen repeatedly, ten times or more. The chain links TRBV7-6 to TRBJ2-3; 13 bases align to TRBD2. CDR1 SGHVS and CDR2 FNYEAQ come from the germline V gene. Losses at the gene ends were 5 bases for V and 2 bases for J; bases not matched to a gene: 7. The CDR3 has 17 amino acids. This chain's CDR3 is CASSQGLAGAFTDTQYF. The CDR3 region has the DNA TGTGCCAGCAGCCAAGGACTAGCGGGGGCCTTCACAGATACGCAGTATTTT. The variable domain in full, completed from reference TRBV7-6 and TRBJ2-3, reads GAGVSQSPRYKVTKRGQDVALRCDPISGHVSLYWYRQALGQGPEFLTYFNYEAQQDKSGLPNDRFSAERPEGSISTLTIQRTEQRDSAMYRCASSQGLAGAFTDTQYFGPGTRLTVL.

The table lists this clonotype with a few counts. This chain uses TRBV4-1 with TRBJ2-3; TRBD2 is a possible D gene (7 bases). The CDR3 length is 16 residues. Per the germline V gene, CDR1 is MGHRA and CDR2 is YSYEKL. Trimming removed 5 bases at V and 6 bases at J, with 21 bases between. The CDR3 DNA reads TGCGCCAGCAGCTGGGGGGGGGGGCGCCCCTCGGATACGCAGTATTTT. Encoded protein: CASSWGGGRPSDTQYF.

This chain joins TRBV27 and TRBJ2-1; 8 positions match TRBD2. CDR1 and CDR2 (germline): MNHEY, SMNVEV (reference sequence). V gave up 0 bases and J gave up 8 bases; unmatched junction bases: 9. This CDR3 spans 16 amino acids. The CDR3 loop reads CASSLSPGGLADEQFF. The CDR3 DNA reads TGTGCCAGCAGTTTATCCCCGGGGGGGCTAGCCGATGAGCAGTTCTTC.

This clonotype was detected ten times or more. The chain uses TRBV5-6 and TRBJ2-2; the D gene is possibly TRBD2 (6 bases). The CDR3 runs 17 residues. Germline V gene data show CDR1 as SGHDT and CDR2 as YYEEEE. V was cut by 0 bases and J by 5 bases, with 17 bases left in between. The CDR3 coding sequence is TGTGCCAGCAGCTTGGTCTACACCGGGGGAGGTACCGGGGAGCTGTTTTTT. Translating gives CASSLVYTGGGTGELFF.

The gene calls are TRBV12-3 or TRBV12-4 and TRBJ1-1; D remains ambiguous. There are 15 residues in the CDR3. Trimming left V 5 bases short and J 0 bases short, with 13 bases between. Here the CDR3 DNA reads TGTGCCAGCAGTGTCTTGGGCGGAATGAACACTGAAGCTTTCTTT. The encoded protein is CASSVLGGMNTEAFF.

This clonotype was observed at least ten times. The chain is built from TRBV18 and TRBJ2-7, with 9 bases that match TRBD1. This CDR3 has 15 amino acids. Trimming at V came to 5 bases and at J to 4 bases, leaving 9 bases not matched to a gene. From germline, CDR1 is KGHSH and CDR2 LQKENI. CDR3 bases: TGTGCCAGCTCATCGGACAGGGGAAATGAGTACGAGCAGTACTTC. Protein product: CASSSDRGNEYEQYF.

V usage is TRBV7-2 and J usage is TRBJ2-3, with D possibly TRBD2 on 5 matching bases. The CDR3 runs 19 residues. CDR1 SGHTA and CDR2 FQGNSA come from the germline V gene. Trimming took off 6 bases at V and 2 bases at J, with 27 bases between the two ends. The CDR3 is CASSYRSGSRLTNTDTQYF. The CDR3 nucleotides read TGTGCCAGCAGTTACAGATCGGGGTCCCGATTAACGAACACAGATACGCAGTATTTT.

This clonotype has a count of ten or more. The chain is built from TRBV3-1 and TRBJ1-1; a weak D match, TRBD1 (6 bases). V lost 0 bases, J lost 5 bases, and 7 bases lay in between. The CDR3 runs 13 residues. Germline lookup yields CDR1 LGHDT and CDR2 YNNKEL (reference sequence). The CDR3 here is CASSQDRGTEAFF. CDR3 nucleotide sequence: TGTGCCAGCAGCCAAGATAGGGGGACTGAAGCTTTCTTT.

The J gene is TRBJ1-3, the V gene TRBV7-2, with a weak D call TRBD1 (6 bases). V lost 0 bases and J 9 bases, leaving 9 bases between the germline ends. Germline CDR1 and CDR2: SGHTA and FQGNSA. The CDR3 runs 13 residues. This chain's CDR3 is CASSLAQGSTIYF. CDR3 coding DNA: TGTGCCAGCAGCTTAGCTCAGGGGTCCACCATATATTTT.

The sample holds many counts of this clonotype. The rearrangement uses TRBV20-1 and TRBJ2-1; D possibly uses TRBD1 or TRBD2 (5 bases each). Per germline, CDR1 DFQATT and CDR2 SNEGSKA (reference sequence). This CDR3 contains 15 residues. Trimming removed 0 bases from V and 1 base from J, with 10 bases in between. The CDR3 DNA follows: TGCAGTGCTAGAGAGTGGGGGTCATCCTACAATGAGCAGTTCTTC. It translates to CSAREWGSSYNEQFF.

Notes on this clonotype: This clone may be a read error of a much larger clone one base away. V is TRBV20-1 and J is TRBJ1-4; possible D gene TRBD1, 6 bases. Trimming took off 6 bases at V and 10 bases at J, with 18 bases between the two ends. This CDR3 spans 13 amino acids. The V gene's germline CDR1 is DFQATT and CDR2 SNEGSKA (reference sequence). This CDR3 is CSARGHGWGKLFF. The DNA for the CDR3 is TGCAGTGCCAGGGGTCATGGGTGGGGAAAACTGTTTTTT.

This clonotype was counted ten times or more. The J gene is TRBJ2-4, the V gene TRBV29-1; maybe TRBD2 (6 bases). The germline V gene encodes CDR1 SQVTM and CDR2 ANQGSEA. CDR3 size: 12 residues. The CDR3 loop is CTARGAKNIQYF. The DNA of the CDR3 is TGCACGGCACGGGGGGCCAAAAACATTCAGTACTTC.

This clonotype appeared many times. This CDR3 is CSAMGQLVGYEQYF. In DNA, the CDR3 is TGCAGTGCTATGGGACAGCTAGTAGGCTACGAGCAGTACTTC. The chain joins TRBV20-1 to TRBJ2-7, with 7 positions matching TRBD1. Germline V gene data show CDR1 as DFQATT and CDR2 as SNEGSKA (reference sequence). The CDR3 sequence is 14 residues long. V shed 4 bases, J shed 3 bases, and the junction held 9 bases outside the gene matches.

This clonotype came up a few times. A much larger clone differs from this one at a single base, so this may be a read error. The chain joins TRBV20-1 to TRBJ1-3, with D tentatively TRBD1 (5 bases). Trimming stripped 3 bases from V and 0 bases from J, with 12 bases between. This CDR3 is 15 amino acids long. Looked up from germline, CDR1 is DFQATT and CDR2 is SNEGSKA (reference sequence). This CDR3 reads CSARAGQGSGNTIYF. The CDR3 DNA is TGCAGTGCTAGGGCCGGCCAGGGCTCTGGAAACACCATATATTTT.

The sample holds many counts of this clonotype. This chain joins TRBV12-3 or TRBV12-4 and TRBJ1-2; TRBD1 matches 9 bases. The CDR3 consists of 16 residues. The V gene end was trimmed by 4 bases and the J gene end by 3 bases; junction bases not matched to a gene: 9. CDR3 sequence: CASSSVGGTGYYGYTF. The DNA of the CDR3 is TGTGCCAGCAGTTCGGTGGGAGGGACAGGGTACTATGGCTACACCTTC.

This clonotype appeared a few times. This rearrangement joins TRBV2 to TRBJ1-5, with D perhaps TRBD1 (5 bases). V gave up 4 bases and J gave up 7 bases, with 5 bases separating them. The length of the CDR3 is 11 residues. In germline, CDR1 is SNHLY, CDR2 FYNNEI. In DNA, the CDR3 is TGTGCCAGCAGTGGGGGGCAGCCCCAGCATTTT. It encodes CASSGGQPQHF.

This clonotype was detected many times. The chain has TRBV5-1 and TRBJ2-5; D gene unclear. This CDR3 contains 15 residues. Germline V lookup: CDR1 SGHRS, CDR2 YFSETQ. Trimming took 2 bases from V and 2 from J, leaving 13 bases between them. CDR3 residues: CASSLGLGFQETQYF. CDR3 DNA: TGCGCCAGCAGCTTAGGCCTTGGATTTCAAGAGACCCAGTACTTC.

This clonotype was counted only a few times. The V and J genes are TRBV19 and TRBJ1-1, with D hard to call. This CDR3 spans 13 amino acids. Between the trimmed V and J ends, which lost 5 bases and 0 bases, there was a span of 7 bases. CDR1 is LNHDA, CDR2 SQIVND, per germline (reference sequence). The CDR3: CASSAGMNTEAFF. The CDR3 DNA reads as TGTGCCAGTAGTGCGGGGATGAACACTGAAGCTTTCTTT.

This clonotype was seen at least ten times. The chain carries TRBV3-1 and TRBJ1-5; 8 bases are shared with TRBD1. V shed 3 bases and J 3 bases; nucleotides not matched to a gene: 4. CDR1 and CDR2 (germline): LGHDT, YNNKEL (reference sequence). The CDR3 covers 15 residues. The DNA of the CDR3 is TGTGCCAGCAGCCAGGAGACAGGGGTCAATCAGCCCCAGCATTTT. Translation: CASSQETGVNQPQHF.